Sequencing of this TCR beta chain was carried out in a study of cytomegalovirus exposure and HLA in healthy donors. Broader study findings: Several of the most significant clusters appeared linked to common viral pathogens, based on a later analysis. Reports credit the classifier with highly specific, highly sensitive diagnosis of cytomegalovirus status.

The PCR ran on 60 Vbeta and 13 Jbeta primers. Generated by immunoSEQ multiplex PCR, the TCRdb table keeps only in-frame clones and is missing some. Of about 120,000 clones in the sample, around 76% were seen once. The length of the CDR3 is 14 residues. V shed 7 bases and J 5 bases; nucleotides not matched to a gene: 5. CDR1 and CDR2 (germline): LNHDA, SQIVND (reference sequence). Nominally healthy donors provided the samples, though records likely missed some immune exposures. This clone appeared a few times. Its antigen is as yet unknown. The sequencing sample was made of PBMCs. The source of this sequence is a man over 45 in good health and CMV-seropositive. This sequence joins TRBV19 and TRBJ2-2; 9 positions match TRBD2. CDR3 loop: CASMGAGGTGELFF. The CDR3 DNA is TGTGCCAGTATGGGGGCGGGGGGGACCGGGGAGCTGTTTTTT.